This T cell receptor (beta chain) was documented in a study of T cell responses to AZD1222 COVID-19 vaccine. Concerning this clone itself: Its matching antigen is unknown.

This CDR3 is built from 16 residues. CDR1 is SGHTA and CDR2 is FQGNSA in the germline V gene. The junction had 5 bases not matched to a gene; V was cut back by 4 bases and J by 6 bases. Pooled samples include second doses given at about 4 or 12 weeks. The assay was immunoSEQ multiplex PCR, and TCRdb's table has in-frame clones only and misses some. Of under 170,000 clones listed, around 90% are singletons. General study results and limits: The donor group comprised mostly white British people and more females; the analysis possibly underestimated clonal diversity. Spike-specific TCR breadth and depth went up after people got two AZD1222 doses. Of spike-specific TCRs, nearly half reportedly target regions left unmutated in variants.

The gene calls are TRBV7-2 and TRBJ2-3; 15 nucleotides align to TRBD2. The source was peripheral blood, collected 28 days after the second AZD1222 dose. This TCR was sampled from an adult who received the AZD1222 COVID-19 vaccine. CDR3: CASSSRTSGRVDTQYF. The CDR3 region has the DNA TGTGCCAGCAGCTCGCGGACTAGCGGGAGGGTGGATACGCAGTATTTT.